Listed below are T cell receptor beta chains from one sample, sequenced in a study of cytomegalovirus exposure and HLA in healthy donors. TCRdb keeps only in-frame clones here, not all; method: immunoSEQ multiplex PCR. The profile shows 140,000 to 150,000 clones, roughly 78% of them singletons. Material for sequencing was PBMCs. The origin of the receptors is a female donor in good health and CMV-seronegative. Each CDR3 is given with its conserved first and last residue. D genes are given only for firm matches. Some rows have no size entry. The others give once, few or many, or a class for an expanded clone.

J gene,V gene,D gene,clone size,CDR3 protein,CDR3 DNA
TRBJ1-3,TRBV6-1,-,-,CASSALTETGNTIYF,TGTGCCAGCAGCGCTTTGACAGAAACTGGAAACACCATATATTTT
TRBJ1-2,TRBV29-1,TRBD1,-,CSVVQGADGYTF,TGCAGCGTTGTTCAGGGGGCAGATGGCTACACCTTC
TRBJ2-1,TRBV5-1,-,-,CASSGAGRTNEQFF,TGCGCCAGCAGCGGGGCCGGACGGACCAATGAGCAGTTCTTC
TRBJ1-1,TRBV7-8,-,-,CASSLRAQLRDTEAFF,TGTGCCAGCAGCTTACGAGCCCAACTGAGGGACACTGAAGCTTTCTTT
TRBJ1-2,TRBV6-6,-,once,CASSYQYYGYTF,TGTGCCAGCAGTTACCAGTACTATGGCTACACCTTC
TRBJ2-7,TRBV6-6,TRBD2,-,CASSYSSGDSYEQYF,TGTGCCAGCAGTTACTCAAGCGGGGACTCCTACGAGCAGTACTTC
TRBJ2-1,TRBV28,TRBD2,-,CASSPTGTSGMWVQFF,TGTGCCAGCAGTCCCACCGGGACTAGCGGGATGTGGGTGCAGTTCTTC
TRBJ2-7,TRBV6-1,-,-,CASSEGSPSYEQYF,TGTGCCAGCAGTGAAGGGAGCCCGTCCTACGAGCAGTACTTC
TRBJ1-2,TRBV28,TRBD1,-,CASSSLNRGLYGYTF,TGTGCCAGCAGTTCGCTGAACAGGGGGCTGTATGGCTACACCTTC
TRBJ2-3,TRBV5-4,-,-,CASSFSSTDTQYF,TGTGCCAGCAGCTTTAGTAGCACAGATACGCAGTATTTT
TRBJ1-2,TRBV5-1,TRBD1,few,CASSLNRGGYTF,TGCGCCAGCAGCTTGAACAGGGGTGGCTACACCTTC
TRBJ1-1,TRBV5-1,-,-,CASSLIGGNTEAFF,TGCGCCAGCAGCTTGATAGGGGGGAACACTGAAGCTTTCTTT
TRBJ2-1,TRBV7-9,-,-,CSSSLALGSSYNEQFF,TGTTCCAGCAGCTTAGCTCTGGGGAGCTCCTACAATGAGCAGTTCTTC
TRBJ2-7,TRBV7-2,-,-,CASSLSSGSSYEQYF,TGTGCCAGCAGCTTATCCTCCGGGAGCTCGTACGAGCAGTACTTC
TRBJ2-2,TRBV28,-,once,CASRHLRDTQNTGELFF,TGTGCCAGCAGGCACTTAAGGGACACTCAGAACACCGGGGAGCTGTTTTTT
TRBJ1-6,TRBV7-9,-,-,CASSFDGNSPLHF,TGTGCCAGCAGCTTCGACGGGAATTCACCCCTCCACTTT
TRBJ1-1,TRBV7-9,-,-,CASSGHGPNDIMNTEAFF,TGTGCCAGCAGCGGACACGGACCGAATGATATTATGAACACTGAAGCTTTCTTT
TRBJ1-1,TRBV7-3,-,-,CASSLEKGDAFF,TGTGCCAGCAGCTTAGAAAAGGGGGATGCTTTCTTT
TRBJ1-6,TRBV25-1,-,-,CASSASSYNSPLHF,TGTGCCAGCAGTGCCAGCTCCTATAATTCACCCCTCCACTTT
TRBJ1-2,TRBV6-1,-,once,CASSEAIGGPYGYTF,TGTGCCAGCAGTGAAGCGATAGGGGGACCCTATGGCTACACCTTC
TRBJ2-3,TRBV19,TRBD2,once,CASSPRAGGQGDTQYF,TGTGCCAGTAGTCCACGAGCGGGGGGGCAGGGGGATACGCAGTATTTT